These 9 T cell receptor beta chains were all obtained from the same sample, sequenced in a study of T cell responses to AZD1222 COVID-19 vaccine. The method was immunoSEQ multiplex PCR; TCRdb's version includes in-frame clones alone and lacks a portion of them. The top ten clones hold around 2.9% of a sample with under 170,000 clones, approximately 92% of them seen once. Specimen: peripheral blood, collected 28 days after the second AZD1222 dose. The receptors shown here come from an adult who received the AZD1222 COVID-19 vaccine.

This chain connects TRBV5-5 to TRBJ1-6, with 8 positions matching TRBD1. The CDR3 has 15 amino acids. Germline CDR1 SGHKS, CDR2 YYEKEE (reference sequence). The ends lost 0 bases at V and 9 bases at J; junction bases unmatched: 5. CDR3 nucleotide sequence: TGTGCCAGCAGCTTGGACCCAGGGGGCCGTTCACCCCTCCACTTT. This gives the protein CASSLDPGGRSPLHF.

The V and J genes are TRBV29-1 and TRBJ2-2, with D perhaps matching TRBD1 (6 bases). Trimming cost V 4 bases and J 0 bases, with 9 bases left between them. CDR1 and CDR2 (germline): SQVTM, ANQGSEA. The CDR3 has 14 residues. The CDR3 sequence: CSVAGVTNTGELFF. The CDR3, as DNA: TGCAGCGTTGCAGGGGTTACGAACACCGGGGAGCTGTTTTTT.

V and J are TRBV6-5 and TRBJ2-3, with 8 bases matching TRBD2. This CDR3 contains 16 residues. Trimming at V came to 4 bases and at J to 6 bases, leaving 12 bases not matched to a gene. Germline CDR1 is MNHEY and CDR2 is SVGAGI. In nucleotides, the CDR3 is TGTGCCAGCAGTTTGGGACTAGTAGGTTTCCTGGATACGCAGTATTTT. The encoded protein is CASSLGLVGFLDTQYF.

The V gene is TRBV12-3 or TRBV12-4, the J gene TRBJ1-1; D unclear. This CDR3 has 13 amino acids. Trimming took 0 bases from V and 2 from J, leaving 4 bases between them. The CDR3 loop is CASSLAENTEAFF. The CDR3 DNA follows: TGTGCCAGCAGTTTAGCGGAAAACACTGAAGCTTTCTTT.

The chain is built from TRBV14 and TRBJ1-2; tentative D call: TRBD1 (6 bases). There are 14 residues in the CDR3. Trimming shortened V by 3 bases and J by 2 bases, and 10 bases separated the two germline ends. Germline-derived CDR1 and CDR2 are SGHDN and FVKESK. CDR3 residues: CASSQRTGNYGYTF. As DNA, the CDR3 is TGTGCCAGCAGCCAGAGAACAGGGAACTATGGCTACACCTTC. Full variable domain (missing parts from reference TRBV14 and TRBJ1-2): EAGVTQFPSHSVIEKGQTVTLRCDPISGHDNLYWYRRVMGKEIKFLLHFVKESKQDESGMPNNRFLAERTGGTYSTLKVQPAELEDSGVYFCASSQRTGNYGYTFGSGTRLTVV.

CDR3 coding DNA: TGCAGCGTTGAAGGACCCGGGGGAGGCACTGAAGCTTTCTTT. Translated, it gives CSVEGPGGGTEAFF. The chain couples TRBV29-1 to TRBJ1-1; the D gene is possibly TRBD1 (5 bases). CDR1 and CDR2 from the germline V gene are SQVTM and ANQGSEA. The CDR3 extends over 14 amino acids. V was clipped by 1 base and J by 4 bases, with 13 bases between them.

V is TRBV12-5 and J is TRBJ2-1; no definite D call. Germline lookup yields CDR1 LGHNT and CDR2 FRNRAP. The CDR3 is made up of 14 amino acids. The germline V and J ends were trimmed by 0 bases and 15 bases, with 18 bases remaining between them. The CDR3 nucleotides are TGTGCTAGTGGTTTGGTATCCGGCCTCTCCGGTCGGTTCTTC. As protein: CASGLVSGLSGRFF.

J is TRBJ1-1 and V is TRBV6-6, with 8 bases fitting TRBD1. There are 12 residues in the CDR3. Germline CDR1 is MNHNY and CDR2 is SVGAGI (reference sequence). Unmatched junction bases numbered 7, after V lost 5 bases and J lost 11 bases. DNA for the CDR3: TGTGCCAGCAGTCTCCCGGACAGGGATGCTTTCTTT. Its translation: CASSLPDRDAFF.

V usage is TRBV7-9 and J usage is TRBJ1-1; 8 bases align to TRBD1. The germline gives CDR1 SEHNR, CDR2 FQNEAQ (reference sequence). The trim removed 4 bases at V and 5 bases at J, leaving 15 bases unmatched. The CDR3 contains 17 residues. For the CDR3, the DNA is TGTGCCAGCAGCTATGCACTCGGACAGGGCGGGAATACTGAAGCTTTCTTT. The encoded protein is CASSYALGQGGNTEAFF.